Below are 4 T cell receptor beta chains sequenced from a single sample in a study of CD8 T cells in ankylosing spondylitis (dated by TCRdb to 2016 to 2017). The receptor library was made with 5' RACE. Reads for this sample came from an Illumina HiSeq 2500. TCRdb ran its own pipeline on the public reads, namely fastp trimming at Q25 and MiXCR clone calling, and kept in-frame beta chains. Each record represents a unique CDR3 protein, reported with the most common genes and DNA among its rows. The sample includes fewer than 250,000 distinct CDR3 sequences, with 8% to 11% observed a single time. In total, the top ten clones hold about 3% of the sample. Sequencing was done on a sample of blood, either unsorted or a sorted T cell fraction (not recorded which). The origin of the receptors is a male donor with ankylosing spondylitis or in good health (not recorded which).

The J gene is TRBJ2-7, the V gene TRBV5-6; 10 nucleotides align to TRBD1. With V trimmed by 2 bases and J by 3 bases, 8 bases remained unmatched. The CDR3 runs 16 residues. Germline CDR1 reads SGHDT; CDR2 reads YYEEEE. The CDR3 DNA reads as TGTGCCAGCAGCTTAGGGTTACGGGACAGGGGCTACGAGCAGTACTTC. Translation gives CASSLGLRDRGYEQYF.

This clonotype was counted ten times or more. This chain joins TRBV30 and TRBJ1-1; D perhaps matches TRBD1 (6 bases). The V gene's germline CDR1 is GTSNPN and CDR2 SVGIG (reference sequence). V was shortened by 1 base and J by 3 bases, with 9 bases between the two germline ends. This CDR3 comprises 13 residues. CDR3 residues: CAWSARQDTEAFF. CDR3 bases: TGTGCCTGGAGTGCCCGACAGGACACTGAAGCTTTCTTT.

This clonotype was counted ten times or more. The chain carries TRBV12-3 or TRBV12-4 and TRBJ2-3; D possibly matches TRBD1 or TRBD2 (6 bases each). V was cut by 7 bases and J by 6 bases, with 20 bases left in between. This CDR3 is built from 15 residues. As DNA, the CDR3 is TGTGCCAGCACCTCAGGGGCGGGACCCGTCGATACGCAGTATTTT. As protein: CASTSGAGPVDTQYF.

This clonotype came up a few times. This chain connects TRBV3-1 to TRBJ2-1, with 9 bases lining up with TRBD2. Germline trimming cut 6 bases from V and 4 bases from J; bases unmatched to any gene: 4. This CDR3 is built from 14 residues. Germline V CDR1 and CDR2: LGHDT, YNNKEL (reference sequence). The CDR3 loop is CASRGRGGYNEQFF. The CDR3 nucleotides read TGTGCCAGCAGGGGGCGGGGGGGATACAATGAGCAGTTCTTC.